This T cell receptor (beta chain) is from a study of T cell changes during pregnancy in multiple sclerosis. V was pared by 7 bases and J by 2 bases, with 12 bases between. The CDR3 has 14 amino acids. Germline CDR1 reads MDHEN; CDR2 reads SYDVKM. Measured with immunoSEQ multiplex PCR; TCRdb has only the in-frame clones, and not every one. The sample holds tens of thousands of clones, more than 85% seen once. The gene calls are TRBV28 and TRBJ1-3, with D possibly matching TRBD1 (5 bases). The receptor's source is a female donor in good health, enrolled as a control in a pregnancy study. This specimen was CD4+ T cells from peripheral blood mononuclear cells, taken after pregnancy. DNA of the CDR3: TGTGCCAGCACTACAGGCAATGCTGGAAACACCATATATTTT. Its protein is CASTTGNAGNTIYF. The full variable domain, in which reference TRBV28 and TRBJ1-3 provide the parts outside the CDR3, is DVKVTQSSRYLVKRTGEKVFLECVQDMDHENMFWYRQDPGLGLRLIYFSYDVKMKEKGDIPEGYSVSREKKERFSLILESASTNQTSMYLCASTTGNAGNTIYFGEGSWLTVV.